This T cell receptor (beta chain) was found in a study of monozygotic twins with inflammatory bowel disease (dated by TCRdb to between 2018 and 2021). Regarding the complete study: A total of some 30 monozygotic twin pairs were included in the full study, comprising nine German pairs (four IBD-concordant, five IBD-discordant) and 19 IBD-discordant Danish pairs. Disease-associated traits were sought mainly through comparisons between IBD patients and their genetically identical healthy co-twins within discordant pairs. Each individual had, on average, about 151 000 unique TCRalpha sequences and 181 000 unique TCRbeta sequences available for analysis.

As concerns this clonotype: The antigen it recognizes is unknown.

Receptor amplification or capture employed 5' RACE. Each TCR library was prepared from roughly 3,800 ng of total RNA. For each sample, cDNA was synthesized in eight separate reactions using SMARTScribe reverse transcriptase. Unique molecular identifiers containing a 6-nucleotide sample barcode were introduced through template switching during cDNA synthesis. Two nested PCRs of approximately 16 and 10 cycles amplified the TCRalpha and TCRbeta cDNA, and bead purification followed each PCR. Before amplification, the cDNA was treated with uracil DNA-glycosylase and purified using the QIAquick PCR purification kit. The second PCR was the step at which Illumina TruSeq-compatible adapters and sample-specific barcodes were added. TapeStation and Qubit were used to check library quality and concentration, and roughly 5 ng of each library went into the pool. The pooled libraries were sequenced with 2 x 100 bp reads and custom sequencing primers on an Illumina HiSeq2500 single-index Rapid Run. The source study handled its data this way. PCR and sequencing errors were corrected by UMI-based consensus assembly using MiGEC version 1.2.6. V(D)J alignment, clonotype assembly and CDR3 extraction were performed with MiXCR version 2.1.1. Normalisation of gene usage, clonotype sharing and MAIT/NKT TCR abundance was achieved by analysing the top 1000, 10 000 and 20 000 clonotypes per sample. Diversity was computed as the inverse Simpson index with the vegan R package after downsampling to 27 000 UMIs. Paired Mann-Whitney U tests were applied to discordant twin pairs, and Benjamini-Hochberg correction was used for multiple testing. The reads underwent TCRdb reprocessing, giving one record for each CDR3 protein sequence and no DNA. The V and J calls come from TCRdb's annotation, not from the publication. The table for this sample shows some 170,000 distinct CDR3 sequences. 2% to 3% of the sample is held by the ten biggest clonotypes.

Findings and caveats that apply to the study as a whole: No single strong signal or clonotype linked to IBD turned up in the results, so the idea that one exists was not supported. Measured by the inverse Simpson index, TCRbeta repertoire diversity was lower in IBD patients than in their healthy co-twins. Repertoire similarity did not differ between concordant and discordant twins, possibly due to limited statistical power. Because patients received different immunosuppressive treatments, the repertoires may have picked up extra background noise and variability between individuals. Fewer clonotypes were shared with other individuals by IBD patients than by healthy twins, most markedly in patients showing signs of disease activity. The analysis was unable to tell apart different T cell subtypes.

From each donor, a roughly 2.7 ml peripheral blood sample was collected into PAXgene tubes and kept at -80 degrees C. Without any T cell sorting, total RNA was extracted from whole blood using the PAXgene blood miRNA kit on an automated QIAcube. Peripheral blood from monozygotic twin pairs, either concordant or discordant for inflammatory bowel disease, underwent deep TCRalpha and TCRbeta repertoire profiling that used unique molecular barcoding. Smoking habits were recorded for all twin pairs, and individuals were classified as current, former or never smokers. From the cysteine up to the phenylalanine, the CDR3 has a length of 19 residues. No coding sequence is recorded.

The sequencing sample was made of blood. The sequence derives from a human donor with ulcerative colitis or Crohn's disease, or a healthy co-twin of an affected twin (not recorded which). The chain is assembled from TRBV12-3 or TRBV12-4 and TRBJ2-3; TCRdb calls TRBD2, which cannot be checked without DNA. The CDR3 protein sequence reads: CASTAGSSGRTAPGDTQYF.